This TCR beta chain comes out of a study of blood T cell repertoires in COVID-19. Repertoires were generated with immunoSEQ multiplex PCR, while TCRdb's copy carries only in-frame clones and drops some. This table holds roughly 8,700 clones, around 88% found once. Trimming left V 4 bases short and J 10 bases short, with 11 bases between. This CDR3 has 12 amino acids. Germline V gene data show CDR1 as LNHDA and CDR2 as SQIVND (reference sequence). This chain uses TRBV19 with TRBJ1-5, with D hard to call. This TCR came from a human donor with active COVID-19. The donor label of this sample is uncertain. The sequenced material came from peripheral blood. CDR3 sequence (DNA): TGTGCCAGTAGTAGTCAGTTCTCCCCCCAGCATTTT. Protein product: CASSSQFSPQHF. Filled out from reference TRBV19 and TRBJ1-5, the complete variable domain reads DGGITQSPKYLFRKEGQNVTLSCEQNLNHDAMYWYRQDPGQGLRLIYYSQIVNDFQKGDIAEGYSVSREKKESFPLTVTSAQKNPTAFYLCASSSQFSPQHFGDGTRLSIL.